Shown below are 18 T cell receptor beta chains from a single sample sequenced in a study of shared clonotypes between healthy human individuals. Sequenced by immunoSEQ multiplex PCR; TCRdb stores in-frame clones only, minus some. This table has 550,000 to 600,000 clones, about 80% appearing once. The specimen was PBMCs. Receptors were obtained from a woman in her 40s in good health. Some clones in this sample may be carry-over from other donors' samples.

This chain links TRBV4-2 with TRBJ2-7; the D is unclear. The CDR3 contains 15 residues. Trimming left V 0 bases short and J 0 bases short, with 9 bases between. Germline CDR1 LGHNA, CDR2 YNFKEQ. The CDR3 here is CASSQELSDSYEQYF. CDR3 nucleotides: TGTGCCAGCAGCCAAGAATTAAGTGACTCCTACGAGCAGTACTTC.

This clone was seen a single time. The V and J genes are TRBV25-1 and TRBJ1-1; D is possibly TRBD1 (6 bases). The length of the CDR3 is 13 residues. With 6 bases removed from V and 4 bases from J, the gap between germline ends came to 12 bases. Germline V gives CDR1 MGHDK, CDR2 SYGVNS. CDR3: CASRGRGVTEAFF. The DNA for the CDR3 is TGTGCCAGCAGAGGCAGGGGAGTCACTGAAGCTTTCTTT. The variable domain in full, completed from reference TRBV25-1 and TRBJ1-1, reads EADIYQTPRYLVIGTGKKITLECSQTMGHDKMYWYQQDPGMELHLIHYSYGVNSTEKGDLSSESTVSRIRTEHFPLTLESARPSHTSQYLCASRGRGVTEAFFGQGTRLTVV.

The chain employs TRBV7-2 and TRBJ1-5; maybe TRBD1 (6 bases). V was trimmed by 5 bases and J by 0 bases, leaving 11 bases between them. The germline CDR1 and CDR2 sequences are SGHTA and FQGNSA. The CDR3 totals 15 residues. CDR3: CASSRTAHSNQPQHF. For the CDR3, the DNA is TGTGCCAGCAGCCGGACAGCCCATAGCAATCAGCCCCAGCATTTT.

The CDR3 sequence is CSVKTSTDTQYF. CDR3 nucleotides: TGCAGCGTCAAGACTAGCACAGATACGCAGTATTTT. This sequence joins TRBV29-1 and TRBJ2-3; D is unclear. Germline CDR1 is SQVTM and CDR2 is ANQGSEA. The CDR3 has 12 amino acids. Trimming took off 6 bases at V and 0 bases at J, with 7 bases between the two ends.

The chain is built from TRBV10-2 and TRBJ1-1; 9 nucleotides match TRBD1. The V and J ends lost 0 bases and 3 bases, in that order; junction bases with no gene match: 5. The CDR3 is 16 amino acids. Germline lookup yields CDR1 WSHSY and CDR2 SAAADI. The CDR3 DNA is TGCGCCAGCAGTGAGTCCGGGACAGGGTTAGACACTGAAGCTTTCTTT. Protein: CASSESGTGLDTEAFF.

CDR3 protein: CASSENGRGGTYGYTF. CDR3 sequence (DNA): TGTGCCAGCAGTGAAAATGGTCGGGGAGGGACTTATGGCTACACCTTC. The chain uses TRBV2 and TRBJ1-2; a weak D match, TRBD1 (5 bases). Between the trimmed V and J ends, which lost 2 bases and 5 bases, there was a span of 18 bases. CDR3 length: 16 amino acids. CDR1 is SNHLY and CDR2 is FYNNEI in the germline V gene.

Only a few counts were recorded for this clone. V gene TRBV27 combines with J gene TRBJ2-7; D is possibly TRBD2 (5 bases). CDR1 MNHEY and CDR2 SMNVEV come from the germline V gene (reference sequence). V was cut by 5 bases and J by 2 bases, with 10 bases left in between. This CDR3 is 13 amino acids long. In DNA form, the CDR3 reads TGTGCCAGCAGTCCCGGACTCGCCTACGAGCAGTACTTC. Its translation is CASSPGLAYEQYF.

This clone was picked up one time. The chain carries TRBV28 and TRBJ1-1; D not resolved. V lost 7 bases and J 6 bases, leaving 18 bases between the germline ends. This CDR3 spans 14 amino acids. Germline CDR1 and CDR2: MDHEN and SYDVKM. The CDR3: CASTSFGRVSEAFF. The CDR3 coding sequence is TGTGCCAGCACAAGTTTTGGGAGGGTATCTGAAGCTTTCTTT.

The chain recombines TRBV29-1 with TRBJ2-3; TRBD1 matches at 11 bases. CDR1 is SQVTM, CDR2 ANQGSEA, per germline. With 6 bases clipped from V and 6 bases from J, the junction kept 8 bases outside the gene matches. This CDR3 region has 14 residues. The CDR3 DNA is TGCAGCGTAGGACAGGGGGCTTATGGGGATACGCAGTATTTT. As protein: CSVGQGAYGDTQYF.

There are a few counts of this clone. The V call is TRBV9, the J call TRBJ2-3; 14 bases are a match to TRBD2. V was clipped by 6 bases and J by 6 bases; unmatched bases: 12. Per the germline V gene, CDR1 is SGDLS and CDR2 is YYNGEE. The CDR3 runs 17 residues. CDR3 nucleotide sequence: TGTGCCAGCACCCCCGTAGGGACTAGCGGGAGTGCGGATACGCAGTATTTT. It codes for CASTPVGTSGSADTQYF.

The J gene is TRBJ2-1, the V gene TRBV5-6; 9 positions agree with TRBD2. Germline loops: CDR1 SGHDT, CDR2 YYEEEE. The CDR3 is 17 amino acids. The V gene end was trimmed by 4 bases and the J gene end by 4 bases; junction bases not matched to a gene: 12. For the CDR3, the DNA is TGTGCCAGCAGCCCGCTTAGCGGGAGTTCGGTATACAATGAGCAGTTCTTC. Amino acids: CASSPLSGSSVYNEQFF.

CDR3 sequence (DNA): TGTGCCACCAGCCTCGACTTTGGGGACTACAATGAGCAGTTCTTC. Translated: CATSLDFGDYNEQFF. The chain carries TRBV15 and TRBJ2-1; no firm D call. Germline CDR1 is LNHNV and CDR2 is YYDKDF (reference sequence). Trimming shortened V by 5 bases and J by 3 bases, and 14 bases separated the two germline ends. There are 15 residues in the CDR3.

The V gene is TRBV5-6, the J gene TRBJ2-7, with TRBD2 identical over 11 bases. CDR1 and CDR2 from the germline V gene are SGHDT and YYEEEE. V dropped 4 bases and J dropped 6; count of bases not matched to a gene: 6. This CDR3 has 14 residues. The CDR3 DNA is TGTGCCAGCAGCCCGATAGGACTAGCGGGCGAGCAGTACTTC. This gives the protein CASSPIGLAGEQYF.

In its sample, this clone was seen once. This sequence joins TRBV18 and TRBJ2-1; D is unclear. This CDR3 contains 12 residues. Germline loops: CDR1 KGHSH, CDR2 LQKENI. Trimming shortened V by 0 bases and J by 6 bases, and 3 bases separated the two germline ends. The CDR3 sequence: CASSPPTNEQFF. DNA for the CDR3: TGTGCCAGCTCACCACCAACCAATGAGCAGTTCTTC.

This clone was seen once. The CDR3 region is CASSQETGRGETQYF. CDR3 DNA sequence: TGCGCCAGCAGCCAAGAAACAGGGCGTGGAGAGACCCAGTACTTC. V is TRBV4-3 and J is TRBJ2-5; perhaps TRBD1 as D (6 bases). The CDR3 consists of 15 residues. Germline V gives CDR1 LGHNA, CDR2 YSLEER. Trimming took off 0 bases at V and 4 bases at J, with 12 bases between the two ends.

The V call is TRBV27, the J call TRBJ1-1; D is possibly TRBD1 (6 bases). CDR1 is MNHEY and CDR2 is SMNVEV in the germline V gene (reference sequence). V lost 7 bases and J lost 1, with 13 bases in between. The CDR3 runs to 14 residues. The DNA for the CDR3 is TGTGCCAGCATGTTTTGGGGGCGGAACACTGAAGCTTTCTTT. Its protein is CASMFWGRNTEAFF.

This clone appeared once. V and J are TRBV5-1 and TRBJ2-7; D is ambiguous. Germline V lookup: CDR1 SGHRS, CDR2 YFSETQ. Between the trimmed V and J ends, which lost 4 bases and 3 bases, there was a span of 11 bases. The CDR3 sequence is 13 residues long. CDR3 coding DNA: TGCGCCAGCAGCCTCCAGGCAGACTACGAGCAGTACTTC. It codes for CASSLQADYEQYF.

The chain is built from TRBV5-6 and TRBJ2-2, with D unclear. Germline values: CDR1 SGHDT, CDR2 YYEEEE. The CDR3 is made up of 12 amino acids. Between the trimmed V and J ends, which lost 3 bases and 1 base, there was a span of 1 base. The CDR3 bases are TGTGCCAGCAGCTGGAACACCGGGGAGCTGTTTTTT. It translates to CASSWNTGELFF.